The present T cell receptor beta chain was sequenced within a study of response to subunit inactivated influenza vaccine. CDR3 length: 14 amino acids. The germline gives CDR1 SGHAT, CDR2 FQDESV (reference sequence). V lost 3 bases to trimming and J lost 3 bases, with 11 bases between them. This clonotype was seen a few times. Its antigen is unknown. Study results and limitations: Researchers suggested that each seasonal influenza vaccination recruits few new T cells.

MiXCR, run by TCRdb on the RT-PCR reads, gives a single entry per CDR3 protein. The sample has about 520,000 distinct CDR3 sequences; under 8.5% are singletons. The receptor comes from a man in his fifties or sixties who received an inactivated influenza vaccine. This chain links TRBV11-1 with TRBJ1-1; tentatively, D is TRBD1 (6 bases). The starting material was PBMCs from blood, obtained less than 30 months after vaccination. This chain's CDR3 is CASSFNKGDTEAFF. CDR3 DNA sequence: TGTGCCAGCAGCTTCAACAAGGGGGACACTGAAGCTTTCTTT.